These T cell receptor beta chains were read from a single sample in a study of siplizumab effects on memory and regulatory T cells. This table comes from immunoSEQ multiplex PCR, and its TCRdb copy is limited to in-frame clones, with some not included. The table lists more than 75,000 clones, more than 85% of them singletons. The sequencing input was CD8+ T cells sorted from blood. Every receptor here comes from a human donor in good health. Each CDR3 is given without its conserved first and last residue.

>TRBJ2-2|TRBV5-1
ASSLDIRGPGELF
>TRBJ2-1|TRBV23-1
ASSQSGWPNEQF
>TRBJ2-5|TRBV2
ASSPVDQETQY
>TRBJ1-1|TRBV4-1
ASSQLSGGTEAF
>TRBJ1-2|TRBV9
ASSLQGDSPYGYT
>TRBJ1-3|TRBV4-2
ASSPGASGNTIY
>TRBJ2-1|TRBV27
ASSLPYAEQF
>TRBJ2-2|TRBV5-1
ASSFEGYTGELF
>TRBJ1-5|TRBV6-1
ASSEELRGHSQPQH
>TRBJ2-3|TRBV12-5
ASGTGTSGTDTQY
>TRBJ2-5|TRBV2
ASRRITPQKQETQY
>TRBJ2-7|TRBV27
ASGRNPPNEQY
>TRBJ2-5|TRBV7-2
ASSISLAGGIYSTQY
>TRBJ1-4|TRBV6-5
ASSSPGQHNEKLF
>TRBJ1-5|TRBV23-1
ASSQSGGQGPYSNQPQH
>TRBJ1-4|TRBV6-1
ASSDVLGLF
>TRBJ2-3|TRBV27
ASSLGISTDTQY
>TRBJ1-1|TRBV5-6
ASSFKTGDNTEAF
>TRBJ1-1|TRBV27
ASSLVRGTEAF
>TRBJ2-7|TRBV27
ASSLRRESYEQY
>TRBJ2-7|TRBV27
ASSQIAGGVYEQY
>TRBJ2-3|TRBV11-3
ASRGRDTPGGAQY
>TRBJ1-5|TRBV16
ASSQSTVTNQPQH
>TRBJ1-5|TRBV12-5
ASGFDSNQPQH
>TRBJ1-1|TRBV7-8
ASSSHTRTGEDTEAF
>TRBJ1-3|TRBV4-1
ASSQEDSRTSGNTIY
>TRBJ2-1|TRBV11-3
ASSLSGFSYNEQF
>TRBJ1-5|TRBV7-8
ASSLGVRDQPQH
>TRBJ1-2|TRBV11-2
ASWDDRVVRRGYT
>TRBJ1-5|TRBV13
ASSSRTESNQPQH
>TRBJ1-4|TRBV6-1
ASSEVGEELF
>TRBJ1-5|TRBV21-1
ASSKARSNQPQH
>TRBJ1-2|TRBV2
ASSDPGAYGYT
>TRBJ2-2|TRBV25-1
ASSESGRDTGELF
>TRBJ2-5|TRBV4-1
ASSQDRETQY
>TRBJ2-7|TRBV5-6
ASSDTVGYEQY
>TRBJ2-5|TRBV6-5
ASSYSLGQETQY
>TRBJ1-6|TRBV6-5
ASTQGPNSPLH